This is a list of T cell receptor beta chains from one sample in a study of blood T cell repertoires in COVID-19. Generated by immunoSEQ multiplex PCR, the TCRdb table keeps only in-frame clones and is missing some. The sample shows roughly 230,000 clones, 88% of them seen only once. Sequencing used peripheral blood. The receptor set was obtained from a man between 65 and 79 years old with acute or convalescent COVID-19. CDR3s include the opening cysteine and the closing phenylalanine or tryptophan. A D gene is named only where the DNA matches it firmly. Only some rows state a clone size, as once, few, many or a class for expanded clones.

cdr3_length: 13
clone_size: once
v_call: TRBV12-3/TRBV12-4
d_call: -
j_call: TRBJ2-1
cdr3_nt: TGTGCCAGCAGTTTACGACAGATCGGTGAGCAGTTCTTC
cdr3_aa: CASSLRQIGEQFF

cdr3_length: 14
clone_size: -
v_call: TRBV5-1
d_call: -
j_call: TRBJ2-7
cdr3_nt: TGCGCCAGCAGACCGACAGAAAGCTCCTACGAGCAGTACTTC
cdr3_aa: CASRPTESSYEQYF

cdr3_length: 17
clone_size: -
v_call: TRBV5-5
d_call: TRBD2
j_call: TRBJ2-1
cdr3_nt: TGTGCCAGCAGCTTAGGGACTAGCGGGAGGTCCTACAATGAGCAGTTCTTC
cdr3_aa: CASSLGTSGRSYNEQFF

cdr3_length: 15
clone_size: few
v_call: TRBV7-3
d_call: TRBD2
j_call: TRBJ2-2
cdr3_nt: TGTGCCAGCAGCCCGGGACTAGCGGGCACCGGGGAGCTGTTTTTT
cdr3_aa: CASSPGLAGTGELFF

cdr3_length: 14
clone_size: -
v_call: TRBV28
d_call: TRBD1
j_call: TRBJ1-6
cdr3_nt: TGTGCCAGCAGTGGGGGGACAGAGAGTTCACCCCTCCACTTT
cdr3_aa: CASSGGTESSPLHF

cdr3_length: 15
clone_size: -
v_call: TRBV5-1
d_call: -
j_call: TRBJ1-2
cdr3_nt: TGCGCCAGCAGAAGAGCGGGACAATCTAACTATGGCTACACCTTC
cdr3_aa: CASRRAGQSNYGYTF

cdr3_length: 15
clone_size: -
v_call: TRBV28
d_call: TRBD2
j_call: TRBJ2-1
cdr3_nt: TGTGCCAGCCGACTAGCGGGAGTCGGACGGGGTGAGCAGTTCTTC
cdr3_aa: CASRLAGVGRGEQFF

cdr3_length: 16
clone_size: -
v_call: TRBV18
d_call: -
j_call: TRBJ1-1
cdr3_nt: TGTGCCAGCTCACCGGGAACGGGACACCTGAACACTGAAGCTTTCTTT
cdr3_aa: CASSPGTGHLNTEAFF

cdr3_length: 15
clone_size: -
v_call: TRBV5-1
d_call: TRBD1
j_call: TRBJ1-1
cdr3_nt: TGCGCCAGCAGCCCGATGGGGACAGGGGGCACTGAAGCTTTCTTT
cdr3_aa: CASSPMGTGGTEAFF

cdr3_length: 13
clone_size: -
v_call: TRBV5-1
d_call: TRBD1
j_call: TRBJ1-1
cdr3_nt: TGCGCCAGCAGCTTGGCTTGGGACAGTGAAGCTTTCTTT
cdr3_aa: CASSLAWDSEAFF

cdr3_length: 15
clone_size: -
v_call: TRBV28
d_call: TRBD2
j_call: TRBJ2-5
cdr3_nt: TGTGCCAGCAGTTCCTTAGCGGGAGGCGGTGAGACCCAGTACTTC
cdr3_aa: CASSSLAGGGETQYF

cdr3_length: 17
clone_size: -
v_call: TRBV18
d_call: -
j_call: TRBJ2-1
cdr3_nt: TGTGCCAGCTCACCACTGGGAGGTCCTGGCTCCTACAATGAGCAGTTCTTC
cdr3_aa: CASSPLGGPGSYNEQFF

cdr3_length: 14
clone_size: -
v_call: TRBV10-3
d_call: -
j_call: TRBJ1-2
cdr3_nt: TGTGCCATCAGTGAGTCGGCCGCTAACTATGGCTACACCTTC
cdr3_aa: CAISESAANYGYTF

cdr3_length: 13
clone_size: -
v_call: TRBV2
d_call: TRBD1
j_call: TRBJ2-7
cdr3_nt: TGTGCCAGCAGAGACGGGACAGGGGTTCGGCCGTACTTC
cdr3_aa: CASRDGTGVRPYF

cdr3_length: 16
clone_size: -
v_call: TRBV10-3
d_call: -
j_call: TRBJ2-6
cdr3_nt: TGTGCCATCAGTGATTTACAGGGCACTGGGGCCAACGTCCTGACTTTC
cdr3_aa: CAISDLQGTGANVLTF

cdr3_length: 15
clone_size: -
v_call: TRBV6-6
d_call: -
j_call: TRBJ2-3
cdr3_nt: TGTGCCAGCAGTCTAGCGTCATTTGGTACAGATACGCAGTATTTT
cdr3_aa: CASSLASFGTDTQYF

cdr3_length: 14
clone_size: -
v_call: TRBV19
d_call: -
j_call: TRBJ1-5
cdr3_nt: TGTGCCAGTAGTGAAAGACAGAGCAATCAGCCCCAGCATTTT
cdr3_aa: CASSERQSNQPQHF

cdr3_length: 17
clone_size: -
v_call: TRBV7-8
d_call: TRBD1
j_call: TRBJ2-1
cdr3_nt: TGTGCCAGCAGCACCGACGGGACAGGAAGCTCCTACAATGAGCAGTTCTTC
cdr3_aa: CASSTDGTGSSYNEQFF

cdr3_length: 13
clone_size: -
v_call: TRBV28
d_call: TRBD1
j_call: TRBJ2-7
cdr3_nt: TGTGCCAGCAGTCTCACAGGGGGGTACGAGCAGTACTTC
cdr3_aa: CASSLTGGYEQYF

cdr3_length: 17
clone_size: -
v_call: TRBV27
d_call: TRBD2
j_call: TRBJ2-3
cdr3_nt: TGTGCCAGCAGTTTACTTGGGACTAGCGGGAGTTACAATACGCAGTATTTT
cdr3_aa: CASSLLGTSGSYNTQYF

cdr3_length: 13
clone_size: -
v_call: TRBV11-3
d_call: TRBD1
j_call: TRBJ2-7
cdr3_nt: TGTGCCAGCAGTCGGACAGGGGTTAGCGAGCAGTACTTC
cdr3_aa: CASSRTGVSEQYF

cdr3_length: 15
clone_size: -
v_call: TRBV24-1
d_call: -
j_call: TRBJ2-2
cdr3_nt: TGTGCCACCAGCAAAGCGGGACACCCCACCGGGGAGCTGTTTTTT
cdr3_aa: CATSKAGHPTGELFF

cdr3_length: 16
clone_size: -
v_call: TRBV7-2
d_call: TRBD2
j_call: TRBJ2-7
cdr3_nt: TGTGCCAGCAGCTTAGAGCTCGGACTAGTACTGGGGGAGCAGTACTTC
cdr3_aa: CASSLELGLVLGEQYF

cdr3_length: 19
clone_size: -
v_call: TRBV6-2/TRBV6-3
d_call: TRBD1
j_call: TRBJ2-7
cdr3_nt: TGTGCCAGCAGTTACGACCCAGGGGGCATATTTAAGAGCTCCTACGAGCAGTACTTC
cdr3_aa: CASSYDPGGIFKSSYEQYF